This section outlines one T cell receptor (beta chain) sequence together with its context. The table lists this clone with a few counts. Its specific antigen is unknown. Base qualities are not recorded, but no much larger clone differs from it by a single base. The data stem from a study of blood T cell repertoires in COVID-19 (dated by TCRdb to the early 2020s). At the level of the whole study: Samples covering the acute and convalescent phases of COVID-19 were provided by collaborators in the United States, Italy and Spain. HLA class I and class II types, where available, came from metadata supplied by the sample provider rather than from assay-based typing. The repertoires were released in a freely available public database meant as a resource for research on the immune response to SARS-CoV-2. The sample metadata nearly always contained a de-identified subject ID, COVID-19 status, age in years and sex. Samples came from the ongoing ImmuneRACE study (first 160 participants) plus 1,254 subjects from 6 global collaborators. The dataset comprised deeply sampled blood TCRbeta repertoires from subjects exposed to, actively infected with, or recovered from COVID-19. The material from the prospective study consisted of cDNA or gDNA derived from T cells, B-cell-depleted T cells, or PBMCs.

At the junction V is shortened by 8 bases and J by 13 bases, with 12 bases in between. Inclusive of the bounding cysteine and phenylalanine, the CDR3 is 9 residues long. Only the CDR3 part of the read is kept: 27 bases, read in frame from the first base. CDR1 and CDR2, per the germline V gene (reference sequence), are DFQATT and SNEGSKA. Enrolling through a virtual design, the prospective study's participants ranged in age from roughly 18 to 95 years and lived across 20 to 30 United States geographic areas. To assign participants to cohorts, the prospective study relied on clinical history that participants themselves reported in a screening survey and a study questionnaire. A participant counted as exposed if, within 2 weeks of entering the study, that participant had been in contact with someone who had a PCR-confirmed or clinician-diagnosed COVID-19 case. Each participant in the prospective study had whole blood, serum and a nasopharyngeal or oropharyngeal swab collected by mobile phlebotomists. Additional blood draws and questionnaires over a roughly two-month period could optionally be provided by prospective study participants. Blood samples from the prospective study were shipped frozen or at room temperature prior to DNA extraction.

The full study reports these points: The amount of clinical and demographic metadata varied by source and participant and was provided uncurated.

The immunoSEQ Assay, a bias-controlled multiplex PCR, was used to amplify TCRbeta CDR3 regions from genomic DNA. On the authors' methods: The number of nucleated cells in each sample was estimated from the amplification of reference gene primers within the assay. To quantify the absolute abundance of each unique TCRbeta CDR3 rearrangement, sequence reads were collapsed and filtered. Productive Simpson clonality was computed per sample as the square root of Simpson's diversity index over productive rearrangements. Drawn from immuneACCESS, this table holds only the in-frame rearrangements with V and J called that TCRdb kept. Clones are partly lost; checked studies trace under half to an unresolved V gene and leave the rest unexplained. V and J calls and clone size come straight from that table; D and trimming were deduced from the DNA. The sample data list some 320,000 clones, and 85% to 95% of these were observed just once. The ten largest clones take up approximately 4.1% of the sample.

The TCR originated in a woman aged 30 to 39 who had been exposed to COVID-19. The sample taken for sequencing was PBMCs or T cells enriched from blood (not recorded which). The rearrangement combines TRBV20-1 with TRBJ2-1; D gene: possibly TRBD1, on 5 matching bases. The DNA sequence follows: TGCAGTATTGGACAATATCAGTTCTTC. Its product reads: CSIGQYQFF.